This T cell receptor beta chain is from a study of cytomegalovirus exposure and HLA in healthy donors. This clone was picked up one time. A multiplex PCR was run with 60 Vbeta primers and 13 Jbeta primers. The data were produced by immunoSEQ multiplex PCR, yet TCRdb's version contains in-frame clones alone and is incomplete. The sample contains about 140,000 clones, roughly 75% of which appear only once. V was clipped by 2 bases and J by 8 bases; unmatched bases: 13. The CDR3 extends over 17 amino acids. Looked up from germline, CDR1 is LNHDA and CDR2 is SQIVND (reference sequence). The V call is TRBV19, the J call TRBJ2-2; 8 bases align to TRBD2. The receptor comes from a female donor in good health and CMV-seronegative. The sample was PBMCs. CDR3 nucleotides: TGTGCCAGTAGTATATACGGCGGGAGGACCCCACGGGGGGAGCTGTTTTTT. As protein: CASSIYGGRTPRGELFF.